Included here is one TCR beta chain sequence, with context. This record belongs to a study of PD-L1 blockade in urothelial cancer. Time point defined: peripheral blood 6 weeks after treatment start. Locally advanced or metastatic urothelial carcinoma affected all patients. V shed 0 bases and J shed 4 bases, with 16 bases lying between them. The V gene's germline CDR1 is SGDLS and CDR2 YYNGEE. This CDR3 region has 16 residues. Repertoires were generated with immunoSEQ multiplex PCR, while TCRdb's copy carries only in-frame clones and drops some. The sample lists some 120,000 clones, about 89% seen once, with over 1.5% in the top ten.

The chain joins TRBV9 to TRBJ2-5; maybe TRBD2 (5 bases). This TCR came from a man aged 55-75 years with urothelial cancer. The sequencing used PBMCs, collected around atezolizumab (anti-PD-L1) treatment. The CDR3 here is CASSVGGAAGGETQYF. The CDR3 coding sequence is TGTGCCAGCAGCGTAGGTGGAGCGGCGGGTGGAGAGACCCAGTACTTC.